A selection of T cell receptor beta chains follows, all from one sample in a study of blood T cell repertoires in COVID-19. TCRdb's table, derived via immunoSEQ multiplex PCR, lists solely in-frame clones and lacks some. The table shows approximately 85,000 clones, with around 90% occurring only once. Sequenced: peripheral blood. The receptors shown here come from a woman between 45 and 65 years old with active or convalescent COVID-19. Both conserved end residues are part of each CDR3. A D gene is named only where the DNA matches it firmly. Clone size is not always given. Where it is, it says once, few, many or a class for expanded clones.

abundance,v_gene,j_gene,d_gene,CDR3aa,CDR3nt
NA,TRBV11-2,TRBJ1-3,NA,CASSLPLRTVAFSGNTIYF,TGTGCCAGCAGCCTCCCCTTAAGAACAGTCGCTTTCTCTGGAAACACCATATATTTT
few,TRBV5-1,TRBJ1-1,TRBD1,CASSFEGAEAFF,TGCGCCAGCAGCTTCGAGGGGGCGGAAGCTTTCTTT
many,TRBV12-3/TRBV12-4,TRBJ1-3,NA,CASSSFGNTIYF,TGTGCCAGCAGTTCTTTCGGAAACACCATATATTTT
NA,TRBV7-3,TRBJ1-2,TRBD1,CASSPTGDHGYTF,TGTGCCAGCAGCCCTACAGGGGATCATGGCTACACCTTC
NA,TRBV19,TRBJ2-1,TRBD1,CASSQGAAYNEQFF,TGTGCCAGTAGTCAGGGGGCAGCCTACAATGAGCAGTTCTTC
NA,TRBV7-9,TRBJ1-2,NA,CASSFPVFGYTF,TGTGCCAGCAGCTTCCCAGTCTTTGGCTACACCTTC
NA,TRBV12-3/TRBV12-4,TRBJ2-1,NA,CASSLSPYNEQFF,TGTGCCAGCAGTTTATCCCCATACAATGAGCAGTTCTTC
NA,TRBV6-5,TRBJ1-6,TRBD1,CASSYTDRGESPLHF,TGTGCCAGCAGTTACACCGACAGGGGGGAATCACCCCTCCACTTT
few,TRBV27,TRBJ2-7,NA,CASKGYTDRPLQYF,TGTGCCAGCAAGGGTTACACCGACAGGCCTCTGCAGTACTTC
NA,TRBV4-2,TRBJ2-5,NA,CASSPWPARVEEETQYF,TGTGCCAGCAGCCCGTGGCCTGCGAGGGTTGAAGAGGAGACCCAGTACTTC
once,TRBV9,TRBJ1-2,NA,CASSYIGGGGYTF,TGTGCCAGCAGCTACATCGGCGGTGGAGGCTACACCTTC
NA,TRBV6-2/TRBV6-3,TRBJ2-1,NA,CASSYHNERFF,TGTGCCAGCAGTTACCACAATGAGCGGTTCTTC
NA,TRBV7-3,TRBJ2-7,TRBD1,CASSLSPRDRSEQYF,TGTGCCAGCAGCTTAAGCCCCCGGGACAGAAGCGAGCAGTACTTC
NA,TRBV12-3/TRBV12-4,TRBJ2-5,TRBD1,CASRLGQAETQYF,TGTGCCAGCAGACTCGGACAGGCGGAGACCCAGTACTTC
NA,TRBV2,TRBJ2-7,TRBD2,CASRRTSGGQYEQYF,TGTGCCAGCAGACGGACTAGCGGGGGCCAATACGAGCAGTACTTC